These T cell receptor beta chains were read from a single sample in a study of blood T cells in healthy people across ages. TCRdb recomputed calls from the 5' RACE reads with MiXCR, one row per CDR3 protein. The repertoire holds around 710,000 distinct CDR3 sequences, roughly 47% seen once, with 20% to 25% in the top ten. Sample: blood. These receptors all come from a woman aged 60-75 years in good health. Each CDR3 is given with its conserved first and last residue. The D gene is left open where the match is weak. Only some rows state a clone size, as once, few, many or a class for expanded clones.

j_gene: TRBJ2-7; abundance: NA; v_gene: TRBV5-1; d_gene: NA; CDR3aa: CASSLEGASSAYEQYF; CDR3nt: TGCGCCAGCAGCTTGGAAGGCGCTAGCTCCGCCTACGAGCAGTACTTC
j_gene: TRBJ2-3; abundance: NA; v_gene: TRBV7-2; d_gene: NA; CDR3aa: CASSLGDQRDTQYF; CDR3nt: TGTGCCAGCAGCTTAGGGGACCAGCGGGATACGCAGTATTTT
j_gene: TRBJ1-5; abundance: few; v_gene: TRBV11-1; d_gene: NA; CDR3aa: CASSLGDNQPQHF; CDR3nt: TGTGCCAGCAGCTTAGGGGACAATCAGCCCCAGCATTTT
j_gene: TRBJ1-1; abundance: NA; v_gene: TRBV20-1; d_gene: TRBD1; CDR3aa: CSVPSFRTGAQNTEAFF; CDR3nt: TGCAGCGTTCCCAGTTTCAGGACAGGGGCCCAAAACACTGAAGCTTTCTTT
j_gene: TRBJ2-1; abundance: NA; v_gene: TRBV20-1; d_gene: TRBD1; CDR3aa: CSADPGQGGHNEQFF; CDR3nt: TGCAGTGCAGACCCGGGACAGGGGGGACACAATGAGCAGTTCTTC
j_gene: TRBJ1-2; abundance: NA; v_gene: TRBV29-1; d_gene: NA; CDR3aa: CSVEDPQGPNYGYTF; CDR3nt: TGCAGCGTTGAAGATCCCCAGGGGCCGAACTATGGCTACACCTTC
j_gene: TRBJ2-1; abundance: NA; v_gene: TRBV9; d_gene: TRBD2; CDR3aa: CASSVIASGRYNEQFF; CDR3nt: TGTGCCAGCAGCGTAATTGCTAGCGGGAGATACAATGAGCAGTTCTTC
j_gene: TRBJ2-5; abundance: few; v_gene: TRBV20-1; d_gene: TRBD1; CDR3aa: CSASGYGTGFIQETQYF; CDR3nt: TGCAGTGCTAGTGGGTATGGGACAGGGTTTATCCAAGAGACCCAGTACTTC
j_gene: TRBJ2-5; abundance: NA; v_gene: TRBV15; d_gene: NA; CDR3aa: CATGNQVETQYF; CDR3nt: TGTGCCACCGGAAACCAGGTTGAGACCCAGTACTTC
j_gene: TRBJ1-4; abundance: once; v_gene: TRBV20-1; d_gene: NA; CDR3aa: CSATGLGEKLFF; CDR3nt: TGCAGTGCTACAGGGCTAGGCGAAAAACTGTTTTTT
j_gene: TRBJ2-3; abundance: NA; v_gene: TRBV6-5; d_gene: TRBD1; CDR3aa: CASTDLGQGMDTQYF; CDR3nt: TGTGCCAGCACTGACTTGGGACAGGGGATGGATACGCAGTATTTT
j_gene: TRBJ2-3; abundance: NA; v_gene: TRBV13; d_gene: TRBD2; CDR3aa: CASSLEVVGLAGSADTQYF; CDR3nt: TGTGCCAGCAGCTTAGAAGTGGTGGGACTAGCGGGATCGGCCGATACGCAGTATTTT
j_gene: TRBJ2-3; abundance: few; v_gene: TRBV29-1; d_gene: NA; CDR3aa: CSVGVVVSRGGNTQYF; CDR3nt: TGCAGCGTTGGGGTAGTTGTGTCCAGGGGAGGGAATACGCAGTATTTT
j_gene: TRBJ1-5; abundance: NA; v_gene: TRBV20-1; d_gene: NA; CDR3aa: CSARGGGAGQPQHF; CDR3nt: TGCAGTGCTAGAGGGGGAGGGGCAGGTCAGCCCCAGCATTTT
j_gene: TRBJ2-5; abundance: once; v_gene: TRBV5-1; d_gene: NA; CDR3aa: CASSMGQQETQYF; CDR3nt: TGCGCCAGCAGTATGGGGCAGCAAGAGACCCAGTACTTC
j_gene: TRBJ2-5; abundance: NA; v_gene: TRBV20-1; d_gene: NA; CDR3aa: CSGTPGWQETQYF; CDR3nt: TGCAGTGGAACTCCAGGGTGGCAAGAGACCCAGTACTTC
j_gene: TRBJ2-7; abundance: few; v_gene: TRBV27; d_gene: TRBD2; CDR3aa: CASSLFGGSSYEQYF; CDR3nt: TGTGCCAGCAGTCTCTTTGGCGGGAGCTCCTACGAGCAGTACTTC
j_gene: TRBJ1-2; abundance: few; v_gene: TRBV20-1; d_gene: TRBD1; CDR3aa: CSAPDRAYGYTF; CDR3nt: TGCAGTGCTCCGGACAGGGCCTATGGCTACACCTTC
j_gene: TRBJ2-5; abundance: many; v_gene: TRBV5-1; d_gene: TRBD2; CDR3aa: CASSLEAGKETQYF; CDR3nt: TGCGCCAGCAGCTTGGAAGCGGGGAAAGAGACCCAGTACTTC